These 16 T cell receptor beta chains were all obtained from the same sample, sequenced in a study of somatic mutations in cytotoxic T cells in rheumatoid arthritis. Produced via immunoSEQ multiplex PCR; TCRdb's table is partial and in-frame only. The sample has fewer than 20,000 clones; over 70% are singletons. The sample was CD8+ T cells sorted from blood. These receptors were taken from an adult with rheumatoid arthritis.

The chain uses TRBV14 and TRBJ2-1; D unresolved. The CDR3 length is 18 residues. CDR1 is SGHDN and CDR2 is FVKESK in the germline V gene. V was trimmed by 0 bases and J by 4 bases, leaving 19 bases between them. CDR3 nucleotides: TGTGCCAGCAGCCAAGATGGACCATGGGCCATGGGGTACAATGAGCAGTTCTTC. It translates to CASSQDGPWAMGYNEQFF.

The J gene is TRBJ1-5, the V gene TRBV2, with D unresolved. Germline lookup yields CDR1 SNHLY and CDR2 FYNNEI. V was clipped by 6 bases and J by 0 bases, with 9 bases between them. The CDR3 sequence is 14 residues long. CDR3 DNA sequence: TGTGCCAGCAGGTCGGGGTATAGCAATCAGCCCCAGCATTTT. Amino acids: CASRSGYSNQPQHF.

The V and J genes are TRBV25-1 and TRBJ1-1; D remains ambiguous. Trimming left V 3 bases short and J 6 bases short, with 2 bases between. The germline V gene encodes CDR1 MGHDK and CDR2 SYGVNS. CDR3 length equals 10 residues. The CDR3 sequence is CASSDAEAFF. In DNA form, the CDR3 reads TGTGCCAGCAGTGATGCTGAAGCTTTCTTT.

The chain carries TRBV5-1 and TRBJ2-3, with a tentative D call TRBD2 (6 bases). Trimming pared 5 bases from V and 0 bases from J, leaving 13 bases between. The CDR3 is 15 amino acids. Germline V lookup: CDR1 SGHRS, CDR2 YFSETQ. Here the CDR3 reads CASSTKTRSTDTQYF. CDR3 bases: TGCGCCAGCAGTACCAAGACTAGGAGCACAGATACGCAGTATTTT.

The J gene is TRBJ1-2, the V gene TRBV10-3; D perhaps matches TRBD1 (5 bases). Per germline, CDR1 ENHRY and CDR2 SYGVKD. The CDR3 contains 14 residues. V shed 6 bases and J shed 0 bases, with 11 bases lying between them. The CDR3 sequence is CAIRSDTSNYGYTF. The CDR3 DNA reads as TGTGCCATCAGATCGGACACCTCTAACTATGGCTACACCTTC.

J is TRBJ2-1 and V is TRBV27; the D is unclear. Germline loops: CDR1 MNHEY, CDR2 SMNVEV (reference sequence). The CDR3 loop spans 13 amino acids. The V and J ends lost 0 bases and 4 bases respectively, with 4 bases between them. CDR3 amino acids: CASSLSTYNEQFF. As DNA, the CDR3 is TGTGCCAGCAGTTTATCGACTTACAATGAGCAGTTCTTC.

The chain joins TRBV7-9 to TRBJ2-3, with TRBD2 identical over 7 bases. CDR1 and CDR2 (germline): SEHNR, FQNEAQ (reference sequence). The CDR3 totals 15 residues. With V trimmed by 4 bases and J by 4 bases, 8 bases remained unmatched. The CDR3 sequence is CASSWDRDYSDTQYF. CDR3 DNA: TGTGCCAGCAGCTGGGACCGGGACTACTCAGATACGCAGTATTTT.

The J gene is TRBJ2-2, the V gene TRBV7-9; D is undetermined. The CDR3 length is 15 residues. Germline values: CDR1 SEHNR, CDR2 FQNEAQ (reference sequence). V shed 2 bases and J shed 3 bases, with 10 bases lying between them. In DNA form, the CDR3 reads TGTGCCAGCAGCTTAATCCAGTCATACACCGGGGAGCTGTTTTTT. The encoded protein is CASSLIQSYTGELFF.

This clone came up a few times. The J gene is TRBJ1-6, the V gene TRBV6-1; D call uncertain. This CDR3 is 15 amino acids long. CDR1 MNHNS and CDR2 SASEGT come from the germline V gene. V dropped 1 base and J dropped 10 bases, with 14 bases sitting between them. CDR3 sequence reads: CASSEVTGSSSPLHF. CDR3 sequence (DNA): TGTGCCAGCAGTGAAGTGACGGGGTCATCATCACCCCTCCACTTT.

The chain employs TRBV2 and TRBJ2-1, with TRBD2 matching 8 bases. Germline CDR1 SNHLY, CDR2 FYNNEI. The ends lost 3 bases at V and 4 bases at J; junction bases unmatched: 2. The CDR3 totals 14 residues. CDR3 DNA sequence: TGTGCCAGCAGTGAGACGGGAGGGTACAATGAGCAGTTCTTC. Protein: CASSETGGYNEQFF. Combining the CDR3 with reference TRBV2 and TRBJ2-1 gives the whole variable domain EPEVTQTPSHQVTQMGQEVILRCVPISNHLYFYWYRQILGQKVEFLVSFYNNEISEKSEIFDDQFSVERPDGSNFTLKIRSTKLEDSAMYFCASSETGGYNEQFFGPGTRLTVL.

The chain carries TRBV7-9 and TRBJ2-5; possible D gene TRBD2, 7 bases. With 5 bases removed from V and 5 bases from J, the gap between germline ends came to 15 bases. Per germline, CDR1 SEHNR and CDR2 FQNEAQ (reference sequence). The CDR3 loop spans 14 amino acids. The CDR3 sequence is CASSPRGGLETQYF. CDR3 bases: TGTGCCAGCAGCCCAAGGGGGGGGCTCGAGACCCAGTACTTC.

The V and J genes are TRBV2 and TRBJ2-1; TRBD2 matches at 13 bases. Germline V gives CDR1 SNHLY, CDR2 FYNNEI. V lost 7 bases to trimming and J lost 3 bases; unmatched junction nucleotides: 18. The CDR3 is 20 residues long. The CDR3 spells CASTLGFVGTSGTRYNEQFF. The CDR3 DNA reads TGTGCCAGCACTCTTGGGTTTGTAGGGACTAGCGGGACGCGCTACAATGAGCAGTTCTTC.

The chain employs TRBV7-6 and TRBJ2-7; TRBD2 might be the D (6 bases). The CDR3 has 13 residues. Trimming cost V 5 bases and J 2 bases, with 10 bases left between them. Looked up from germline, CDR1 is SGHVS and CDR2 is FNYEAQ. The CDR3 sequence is CASSRGATYEQYF. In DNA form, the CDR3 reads TGTGCCAGCAGCCGCGGGGCTACCTACGAGCAGTACTTC.

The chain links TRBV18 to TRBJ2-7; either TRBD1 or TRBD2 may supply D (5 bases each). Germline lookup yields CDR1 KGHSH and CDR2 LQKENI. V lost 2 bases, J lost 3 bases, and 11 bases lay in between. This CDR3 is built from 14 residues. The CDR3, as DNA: TGTGCCAGCTCACCAATGGGACGGATCTACGAGCAGTACTTC. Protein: CASSPMGRIYEQYF.

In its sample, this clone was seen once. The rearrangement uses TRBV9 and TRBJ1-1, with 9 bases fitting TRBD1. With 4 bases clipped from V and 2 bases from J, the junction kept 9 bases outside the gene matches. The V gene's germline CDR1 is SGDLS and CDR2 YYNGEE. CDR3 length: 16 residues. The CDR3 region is CASSPRGTGINTEAFF. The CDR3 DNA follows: TGTGCCAGCAGCCCGAGAGGGACAGGGATTAACACTGAAGCTTTCTTT.

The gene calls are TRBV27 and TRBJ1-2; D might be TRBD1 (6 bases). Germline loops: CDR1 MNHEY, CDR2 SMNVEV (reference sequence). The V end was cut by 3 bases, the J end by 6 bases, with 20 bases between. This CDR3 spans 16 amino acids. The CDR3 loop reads CASSLSIGGVGDGYTF. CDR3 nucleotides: TGTGCCAGCAGTTTGTCAATAGGGGGTGTTGGAGATGGCTACACCTTC.